The 15 T cell receptor beta chains listed next were all sequenced from one sample in a study of blood T cell repertoires in COVID-19. Repertoires were generated with immunoSEQ multiplex PCR, while TCRdb's copy carries only in-frame clones and drops some. The profile shows 150,000 to 200,000 clones, about 87% of them singletons. Material: peripheral blood. These TCRs come from a woman in her 70s with COVID-19, enrolled during active disease.

The gene calls are TRBV12-5 and TRBJ2-5; 7 nucleotides line up with TRBD1. CDR1 LGHNT and CDR2 FRNRAP come from the germline V gene. The trim removed 3 bases at V and 2 bases at J, leaving 3 bases unmatched. This CDR3 is built from 14 residues. In DNA form, the CDR3 reads TGTGCTAGTGGTTTCCGACAGGGTCAAGAGACCCAGTACTTC. The encoded protein is CASGFRQGQETQYF. Full variable domain (remainder filled in from reference TRBV12-5 and TRBJ2-5): DARVTQTPRHKVTEMGQEVTMRCQPILGHNTVFWYRQTMMQGLELLAYFRNRAPLDDSGMPKDRFSAEMPDATLATLKIQPSEPRDSAVYFCASGFRQGQETQYFGPGTRLLVL.

V gene TRBV19 combines with J gene TRBJ2-7; a weak D match, TRBD2 (5 bases). CDR3 size: 13 residues. The germline gives CDR1 LNHDA, CDR2 SQIVND (reference sequence). The V and J ends lost 5 bases and 3 bases respectively, with 11 bases between them. CDR3 sequence: CASSARTGYEQYF. For the CDR3, the DNA is TGTGCCAGTAGTGCCCGGACTGGCTACGAGCAGTACTTC.

J is TRBJ1-1 and V is TRBV7-9, with D perhaps TRBD1 (5 bases). The CDR3 extends over 15 amino acids. Trimming cost V 1 base and J 1 base, with 10 bases left between them. CDR1 and CDR2 from the germline V gene are SEHNR and FQNEAQ (reference sequence). The CDR3 DNA sequence: TGTGCCAGCAGCTTAGAGGTTCAGGGGAACACTGAAGCTTTCTTT. It specifies CASSLEVQGNTEAFF.

The count of this clone is one. In DNA, the CDR3 is TGTGCCAGCAGCGTAAGTGGAGAGGTAGGCGAGCAGTACTTC. Translated: CASSVSGEVGEQYF. The V call is TRBV9, the J call TRBJ2-7; D ambiguous. There are 14 residues in the CDR3. The V end was cut by 1 base, the J end by 6 bases, with 14 bases between. The germline V gene has CDR1 SGDLS and CDR2 YYNGEE.

The chain carries TRBV4-3 and TRBJ2-7; 11 bases match TRBD2. The J segment lost 5 bases and the V segment lost 1 base, leaving 4 bases of the junction unmatched. The germline V gene encodes CDR1 LGHNA and CDR2 YSLEER. The CDR3 consists of 15 residues. The CDR3 loop reads CASSQGLAGPHEQYF. CDR3 sequence (DNA): TGCGCCAGCAGCCAAGGACTAGCGGGGCCCCACGAGCAGTACTTC.

The rearrangement joins TRBV7-2 to TRBJ2-1, with 7 bases that match TRBD2. This CDR3 has 15 amino acids. V gave up 2 bases and J gave up 5 bases; unmatched junction bases: 6. Germline V gives CDR1 SGHTA, CDR2 FQGNSA. The CDR3 DNA reads TGTGCCAGCAGCTTAAAAGCGGGACTCGACAATGAGCAGTTCTTC. Its translation is CASSLKAGLDNEQFF.

This chain joins TRBV2 and TRBJ2-1; 8 bases agree with TRBD2. Germline V gene data show CDR1 as SNHLY and CDR2 as FYNNEI. The CDR3 runs 15 residues. The ends lost 4 bases at V and 12 bases at J; junction bases unmatched: 14. The CDR3 here is CASSVSGGTGVGQFF. The CDR3 nucleotides are TGTGCCAGCAGTGTCAGCGGGGGCACCGGGGTGGGGCAGTTCTTC.

The chain recombines TRBV7-6 with TRBJ2-1; 9 bases line up with TRBD2. V lost 2 bases to trimming and J lost 8 bases; unmatched junction nucleotides: 4. Germline V gene data show CDR1 as SGHVS and CDR2 as FNYEAQ. The CDR3 runs to 14 residues. CDR3 residues: CASSLNRGGDEQFF. Here the CDR3 DNA reads TGTGCCAGCAGCTTAAACCGCGGGGGGGATGAGCAGTTCTTC.

CDR3 sequence: CASSPTSQGSGNTIYF. The CDR3 region has the DNA TGTGCCAGCTCACCCACGTCACAGGGCTCTGGAAACACCATATATTTT. The rearrangement links TRBV18 to TRBJ1-3, with TRBD1 as a possible D gene (6 bases). The CDR3 is made up of 16 amino acids. V lost 3 bases, J lost 0 bases, and 12 bases lay in between. The germline V gene has CDR1 KGHSH and CDR2 LQKENI.

This clone was counted a single time. The chain links TRBV28 to TRBJ2-7, with a tentative D call TRBD2 (6 bases). The CDR3 has 15 residues. CDR1 is MDHEN, CDR2 SYDVKM, per germline. The V end lost 6 bases, the J end lost 3 bases, and 18 bases lay between the germline ends. CDR3 DNA sequence: TGTGCCAGCAGCCCCGCCCAAGGACTATTCTACGAGCAGTACTTC. It specifies CASSPAQGLFYEQYF.

The rearrangement joins TRBV10-3 to TRBJ2-4; 16 positions match TRBD2. V shed 0 bases, J shed 3 bases, and the junction held 5 bases outside the gene matches. The length of the CDR3 is 19 residues. Germline lookup yields CDR1 ENHRY and CDR2 SYGVKD. The CDR3 coding sequence is TGTGCCATCAGTGAGTCCCTGGGACTAGCGGGAGGGAACAAAAACATTCAGTACTTC. Its protein is CAISESLGLAGGNKNIQYF.

J is TRBJ2-4 and V is TRBV5-8; the match to TRBD1 covers 8 bases. Trimming cost V 4 bases and J 7 bases; bases outside gene matches: 13. This CDR3 contains 16 residues. Germline CDR1 reads SGHTS; CDR2 reads YDEGEE. CDR3 amino acids: CASSPGYRRGPNIQYF. The CDR3 DNA reads as TGTGCCAGCAGCCCTGGTTACCGCAGGGGGCCCAACATTCAGTACTTC. Supplemented by reference TRBV5-8 and TRBJ2-4, the full variable domain reads EAGVTQSPTHLIKTRGQQATLRCSPISGHTSVYWYQQALGLGLQFLLWYDEGEERNRGNFPPRFSGRQFPNYSSELNVNALELEDSALYLCASSPGYRRGPNIQYFGAGTRLSVL.

This clone was observed a few times. V and J are TRBV5-1 and TRBJ1-1, with D tentatively TRBD1 (5 bases). Germline V gene lookup returns CDR1 SGHRS and CDR2 YFSETQ. V was shortened by 5 bases and J by 0 bases, with 8 bases between the two germline ends. The CDR3 totals 13 residues. The CDR3 DNA is TGCGCCAGCAGGATGACAGTGAACACTGAAGCTTTCTTT. Translating gives CASRMTVNTEAFF.

This clone came up once. The J gene is TRBJ2-3, the V gene TRBV15; D not certain. The length of the CDR3 is 12 residues. V was trimmed by 4 bases and J by 2 bases, leaving 4 bases between them. Looked up from germline, CDR1 is LNHNV and CDR2 is YYDKDF (reference sequence). The CDR3 loop is CATSTTTDTQYF. The CDR3 DNA reads TGTGCCACCAGCACTACCACAGATACGCAGTATTTT.

The chain employs TRBV3-1 (or the pseudogene TRBV3-2) and TRBJ1-1; weak D call: TRBD1 (5 bases). The CDR3 consists of 15 residues. The V gene lost 1 base and the J gene lost 0 bases, with 9 bases spanning the gap. Germline CDR1 and CDR2: LGHDT and YNNKEL (reference sequence). Here the CDR3 reads CASSQVGALNTEAFF. CDR3 sequence (DNA): TGTGCCAGCAGCCAAGTTGGGGCTTTGAACACTGAAGCTTTCTTT.